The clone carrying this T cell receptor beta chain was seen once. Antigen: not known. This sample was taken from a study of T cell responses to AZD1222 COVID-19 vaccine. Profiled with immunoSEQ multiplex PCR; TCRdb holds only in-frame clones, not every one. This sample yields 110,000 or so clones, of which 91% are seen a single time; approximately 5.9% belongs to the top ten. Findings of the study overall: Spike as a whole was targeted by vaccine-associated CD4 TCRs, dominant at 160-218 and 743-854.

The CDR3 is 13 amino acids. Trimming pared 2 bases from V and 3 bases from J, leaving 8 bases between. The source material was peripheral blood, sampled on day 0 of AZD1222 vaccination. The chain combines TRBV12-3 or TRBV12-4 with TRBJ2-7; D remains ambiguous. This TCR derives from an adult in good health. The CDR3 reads CASSLSQDYEQYF. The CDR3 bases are TGTGCCAGCAGTTTATCGCAGGACTACGAGCAGTACTTC.